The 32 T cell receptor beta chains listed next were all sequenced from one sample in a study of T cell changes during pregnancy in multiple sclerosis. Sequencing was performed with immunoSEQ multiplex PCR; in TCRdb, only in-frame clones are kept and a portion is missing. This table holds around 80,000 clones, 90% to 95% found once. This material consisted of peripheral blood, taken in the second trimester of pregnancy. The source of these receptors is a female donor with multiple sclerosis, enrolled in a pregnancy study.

This CDR3 is CASGLAGDTQYF. In nucleotides, the CDR3 is TGTGCCTCGGGACTAGCCGGAGATACGCAGTATTTT. The chain combines TRBV27 with TRBJ2-3, with 9 bases that match TRBD2. With V trimmed by 11 bases and J by 5 bases, 5 bases remained unmatched. Germline assignment: CDR1 MNHEY and CDR2 SMNVEV (reference sequence). The CDR3 totals 12 residues.

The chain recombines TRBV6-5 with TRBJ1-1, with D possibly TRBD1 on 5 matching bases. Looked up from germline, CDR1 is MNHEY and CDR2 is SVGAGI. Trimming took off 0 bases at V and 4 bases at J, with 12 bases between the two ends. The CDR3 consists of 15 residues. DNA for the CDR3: TGTGCCAGCAGTTACTCAGGGTGGGGGGGCACTGAAGCTTTCTTT. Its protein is CASSYSGWGGTEAFF.

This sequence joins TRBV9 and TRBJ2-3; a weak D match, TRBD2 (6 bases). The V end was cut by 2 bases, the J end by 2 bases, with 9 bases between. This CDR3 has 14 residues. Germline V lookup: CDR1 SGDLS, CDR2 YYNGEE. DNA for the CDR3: TGTGCCAGCAGCGTCAGCGGGTTCACAGATACGCAGTATTTT. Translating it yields CASSVSGFTDTQYF.

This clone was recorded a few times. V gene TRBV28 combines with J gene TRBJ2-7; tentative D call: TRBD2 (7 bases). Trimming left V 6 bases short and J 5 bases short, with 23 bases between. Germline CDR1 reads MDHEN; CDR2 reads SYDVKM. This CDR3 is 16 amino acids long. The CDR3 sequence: CASRVGGAPRVDEQYF. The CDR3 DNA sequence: TGTGCCAGCAGGGTAGGGGGGGCGCCTCGGGTCGACGAGCAGTACTTC.

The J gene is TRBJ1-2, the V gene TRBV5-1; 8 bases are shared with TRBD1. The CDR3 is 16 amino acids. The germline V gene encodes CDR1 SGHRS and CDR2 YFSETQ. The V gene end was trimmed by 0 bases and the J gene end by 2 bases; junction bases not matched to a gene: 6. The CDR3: CASSLARGQANYGYTF. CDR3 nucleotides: TGCGCCAGCAGCTTGGCCAGGGGGCAAGCGAACTATGGCTACACCTTC.

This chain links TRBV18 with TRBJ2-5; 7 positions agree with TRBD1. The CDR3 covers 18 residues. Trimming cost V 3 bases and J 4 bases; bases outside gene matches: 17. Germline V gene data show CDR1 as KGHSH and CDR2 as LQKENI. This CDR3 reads CASSPFNATGIRGETQYF. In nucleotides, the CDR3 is TGTGCCAGCTCACCGTTCAACGCGACAGGGATTAGGGGAGAGACCCAGTACTTC.

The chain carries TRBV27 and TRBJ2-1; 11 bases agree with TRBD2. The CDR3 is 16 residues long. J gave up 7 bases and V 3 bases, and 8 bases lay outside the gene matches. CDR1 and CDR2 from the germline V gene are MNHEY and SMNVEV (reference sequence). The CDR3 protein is CASSLSLAGEENEQFF. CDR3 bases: TGTGCCAGCAGTTTGTCACTAGCGGGAGAGGAGAATGAGCAGTTCTTC.

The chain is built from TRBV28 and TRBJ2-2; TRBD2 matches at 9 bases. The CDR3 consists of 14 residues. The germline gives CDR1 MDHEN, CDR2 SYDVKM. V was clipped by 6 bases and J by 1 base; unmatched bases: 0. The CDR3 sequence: CASRTSGNTGELFF. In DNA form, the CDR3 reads TGTGCCAGCAGGACTAGCGGGAACACCGGGGAGCTGTTTTTT.

The DNA of the CDR3 is TGCAGCGTTGGGGAGGGGACGAGTACTGAAGCTTTCTTT. Translating gives CSVGEGTSTEAFF. This rearrangement joins TRBV29-1 to TRBJ1-1, with D possibly matching TRBD1 (5 bases). This CDR3 has 13 amino acids. V was pared by 4 bases and J by 5 bases, with 14 bases between. CDR1 SQVTM and CDR2 ANQGSEA come from the germline V gene.

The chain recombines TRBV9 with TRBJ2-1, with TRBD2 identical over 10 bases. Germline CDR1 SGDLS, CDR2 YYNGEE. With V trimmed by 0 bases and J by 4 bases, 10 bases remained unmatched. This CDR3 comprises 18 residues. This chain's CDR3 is CASSVEASGSPIYNEQFF. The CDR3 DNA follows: TGTGCCAGCAGCGTAGAGGCTAGCGGGAGCCCCATTTACAATGAGCAGTTCTTC.

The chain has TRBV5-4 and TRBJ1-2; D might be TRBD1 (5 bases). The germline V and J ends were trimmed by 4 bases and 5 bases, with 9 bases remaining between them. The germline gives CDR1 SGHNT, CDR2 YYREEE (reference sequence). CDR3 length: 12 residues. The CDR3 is CASSPAGYGYTF. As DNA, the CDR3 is TGTGCCAGCAGCCCGGCAGGGTATGGCTACACCTTC.

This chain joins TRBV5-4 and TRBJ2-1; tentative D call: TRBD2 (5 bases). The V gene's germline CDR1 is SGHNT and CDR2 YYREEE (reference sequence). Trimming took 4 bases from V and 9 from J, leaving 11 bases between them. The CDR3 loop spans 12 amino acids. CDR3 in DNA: TGTGCCAGCAGCCTAGCCAATATTGAGCAGTTCTTC. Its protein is CASSLANIEQFF.

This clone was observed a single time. As DNA, the CDR3 is TGTGCCAGCAGCGTAGAGGCAGGGGAAGGGAATGAGCAGTTCTTC. Its translation is CASSVEAGEGNEQFF. The gene calls are TRBV9 and TRBJ2-1, with D tentatively TRBD1 (6 bases). V lost 0 bases, J lost 7 bases, and 14 bases lay in between. This CDR3 region has 15 residues. Germline CDR1 is SGDLS and CDR2 is YYNGEE.

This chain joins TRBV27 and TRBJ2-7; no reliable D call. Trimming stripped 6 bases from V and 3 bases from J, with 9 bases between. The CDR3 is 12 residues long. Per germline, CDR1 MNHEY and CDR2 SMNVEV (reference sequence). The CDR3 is CASRPNYYEQYF. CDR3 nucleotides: TGTGCCAGCAGACCTAACTACTACGAGCAGTACTTC.

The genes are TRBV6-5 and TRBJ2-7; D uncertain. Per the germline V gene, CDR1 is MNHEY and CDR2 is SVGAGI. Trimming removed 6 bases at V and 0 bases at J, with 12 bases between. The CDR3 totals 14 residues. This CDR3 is CASRALESSYEQYF. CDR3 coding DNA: TGTGCCAGCAGGGCCCTTGAAAGCTCCTACGAGCAGTACTTC.

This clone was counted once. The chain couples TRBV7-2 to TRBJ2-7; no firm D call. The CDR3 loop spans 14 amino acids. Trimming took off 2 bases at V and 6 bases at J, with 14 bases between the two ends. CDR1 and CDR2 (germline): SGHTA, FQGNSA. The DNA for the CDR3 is TGTGCCAGCAGCTTAACACAGCCGACCGGCGAGCAGTACTTC. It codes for CASSLTQPTGEQYF. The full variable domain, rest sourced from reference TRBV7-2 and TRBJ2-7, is GAGVSQSPSNKVTEKGKDVELRCDPISGHTALYWYRQSLGQGLEFLIYFQGNSAPDKSGLPSDRFSAERTGGSVSTLTIQRTQQEDSAVYLCASSLTQPTGEQYFGPGTRLTVT.

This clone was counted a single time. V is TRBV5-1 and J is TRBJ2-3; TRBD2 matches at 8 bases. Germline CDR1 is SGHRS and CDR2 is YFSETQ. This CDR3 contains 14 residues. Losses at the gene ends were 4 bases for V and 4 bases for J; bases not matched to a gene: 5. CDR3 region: CASSPGGVSDTQYF. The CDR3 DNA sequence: TGCGCCAGCAGCCCGGGGGGGGTCTCAGATACGCAGTATTTT.

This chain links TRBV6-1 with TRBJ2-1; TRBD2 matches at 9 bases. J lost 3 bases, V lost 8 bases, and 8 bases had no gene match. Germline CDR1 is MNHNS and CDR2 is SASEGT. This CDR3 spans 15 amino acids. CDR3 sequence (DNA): TGTGCCAGCGAAGCAGCTAGCGGGGTCTACAATGAGCAGTTCTTC. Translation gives CASEAASGVYNEQFF.

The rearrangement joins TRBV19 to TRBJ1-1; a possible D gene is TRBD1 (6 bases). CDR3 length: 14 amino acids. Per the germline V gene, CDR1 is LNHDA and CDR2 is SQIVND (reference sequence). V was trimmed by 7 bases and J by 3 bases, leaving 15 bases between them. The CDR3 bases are TGTGCCAGTACAGCAGGGGCCGGTTACACTGAAGCTTTCTTT. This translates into CASTAGAGYTEAFF.

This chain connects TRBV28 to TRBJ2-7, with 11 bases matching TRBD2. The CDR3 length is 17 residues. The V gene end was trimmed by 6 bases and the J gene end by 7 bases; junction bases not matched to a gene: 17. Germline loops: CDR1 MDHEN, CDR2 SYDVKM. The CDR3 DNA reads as TGTGCCAGCAGACGAAGGTTAGGGACTAGCGGCCTTCGGGAGCAGTACTTC. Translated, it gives CASRRRLGTSGLREQYF.

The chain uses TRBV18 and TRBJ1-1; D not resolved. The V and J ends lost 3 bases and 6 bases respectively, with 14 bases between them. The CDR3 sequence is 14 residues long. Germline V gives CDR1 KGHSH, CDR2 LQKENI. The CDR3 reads CASSPRERGAEAFF. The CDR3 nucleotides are TGTGCCAGCTCACCGAGAGAGAGAGGCGCTGAAGCTTTCTTT.

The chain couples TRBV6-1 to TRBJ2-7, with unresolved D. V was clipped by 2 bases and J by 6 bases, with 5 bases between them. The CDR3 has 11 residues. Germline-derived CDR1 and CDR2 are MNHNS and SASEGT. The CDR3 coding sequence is TGTGCCAGCAGTGAACTAAGCGAGCAGTACTTC. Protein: CASSELSEQYF.

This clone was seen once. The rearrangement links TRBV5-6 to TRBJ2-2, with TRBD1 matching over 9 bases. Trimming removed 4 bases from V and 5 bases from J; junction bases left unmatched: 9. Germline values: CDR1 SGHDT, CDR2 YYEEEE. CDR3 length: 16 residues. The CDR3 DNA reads TGTGCCAGCAGCGCACCGGGACAGGGTGTTACCGGGGAGCTGTTTTTT. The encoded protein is CASSAPGQGVTGELFF.

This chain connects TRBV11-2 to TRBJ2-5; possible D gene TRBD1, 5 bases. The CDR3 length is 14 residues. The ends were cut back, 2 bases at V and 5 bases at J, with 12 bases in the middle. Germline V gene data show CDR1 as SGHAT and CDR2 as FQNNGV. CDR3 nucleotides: TGTGCCAGCAGCTTAATATTTACAGGCGAGACCCAGTACTTC. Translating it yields CASSLIFTGETQYF.

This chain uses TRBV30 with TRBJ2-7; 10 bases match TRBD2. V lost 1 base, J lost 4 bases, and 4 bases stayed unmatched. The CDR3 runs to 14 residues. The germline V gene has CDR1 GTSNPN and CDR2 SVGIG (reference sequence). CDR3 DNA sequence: TGTGCCTGGAGTGATCTAGCGGGAGCATACGAGCAGTACTTC. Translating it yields CAWSDLAGAYEQYF.

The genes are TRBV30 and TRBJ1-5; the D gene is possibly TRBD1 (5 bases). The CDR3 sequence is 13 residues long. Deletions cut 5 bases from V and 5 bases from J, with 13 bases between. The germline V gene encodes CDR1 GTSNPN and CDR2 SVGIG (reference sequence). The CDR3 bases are TGTGCCTGGGGGCTGAGGGACTATCAGCCCCAGCATTTT. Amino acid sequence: CAWGLRDYQPQHF.

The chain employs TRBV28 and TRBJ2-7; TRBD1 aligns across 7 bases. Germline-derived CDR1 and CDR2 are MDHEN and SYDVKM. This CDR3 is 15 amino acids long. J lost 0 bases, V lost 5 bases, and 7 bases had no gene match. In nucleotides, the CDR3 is TGTGCCAGCAGTCCGGACAGGAGGCGCTCCTACGAGCAGTACTTC. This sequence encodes CASSPDRRRSYEQYF.

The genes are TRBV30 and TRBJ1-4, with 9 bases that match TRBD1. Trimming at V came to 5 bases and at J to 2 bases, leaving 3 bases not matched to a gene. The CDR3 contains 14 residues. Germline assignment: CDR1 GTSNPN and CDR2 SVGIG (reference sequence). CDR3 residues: CAWGQGTTNEKLFF. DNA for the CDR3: TGTGCCTGGGGACAGGGGACGACTAATGAAAAACTGTTTTTT.

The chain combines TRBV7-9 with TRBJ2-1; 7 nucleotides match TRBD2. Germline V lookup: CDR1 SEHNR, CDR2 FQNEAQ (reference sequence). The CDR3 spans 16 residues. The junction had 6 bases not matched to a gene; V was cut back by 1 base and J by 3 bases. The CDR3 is CASSLVWGGDYNEQFF. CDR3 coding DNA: TGTGCCAGCAGCTTAGTTTGGGGAGGGGACTACAATGAGCAGTTCTTC.

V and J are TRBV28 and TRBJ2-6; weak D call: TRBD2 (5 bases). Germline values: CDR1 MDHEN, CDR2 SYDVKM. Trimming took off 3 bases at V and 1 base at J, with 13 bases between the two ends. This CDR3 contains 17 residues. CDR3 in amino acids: CASSFAGPVSGANVLTF. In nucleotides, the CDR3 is TGTGCCAGCAGTTTCGCGGGCCCGGTTTCTGGGGCCAACGTCCTGACTTTC.

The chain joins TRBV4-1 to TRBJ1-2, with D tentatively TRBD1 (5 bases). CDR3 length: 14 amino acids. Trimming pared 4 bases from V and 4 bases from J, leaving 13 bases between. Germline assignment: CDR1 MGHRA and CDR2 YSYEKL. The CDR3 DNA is TGCGCCAGCAGCCGGGTGGCCCAGGGCTATGGCTACACCTTC. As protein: CASSRVAQGYGYTF.

CDR3 amino acids: CSVDPPGLFNEQFF. The CDR3, as DNA: TGCAGCGTTGACCCCCCAGGGTTGTTCAATGAGCAGTTCTTC. The V call is TRBV29-1, the J call TRBJ2-1; D is possibly TRBD1 (5 bases). The CDR3 runs to 14 residues. V was cut by 3 bases and J by 6 bases, with 15 bases left in between. Germline V lookup: CDR1 SQVTM, CDR2 ANQGSEA.